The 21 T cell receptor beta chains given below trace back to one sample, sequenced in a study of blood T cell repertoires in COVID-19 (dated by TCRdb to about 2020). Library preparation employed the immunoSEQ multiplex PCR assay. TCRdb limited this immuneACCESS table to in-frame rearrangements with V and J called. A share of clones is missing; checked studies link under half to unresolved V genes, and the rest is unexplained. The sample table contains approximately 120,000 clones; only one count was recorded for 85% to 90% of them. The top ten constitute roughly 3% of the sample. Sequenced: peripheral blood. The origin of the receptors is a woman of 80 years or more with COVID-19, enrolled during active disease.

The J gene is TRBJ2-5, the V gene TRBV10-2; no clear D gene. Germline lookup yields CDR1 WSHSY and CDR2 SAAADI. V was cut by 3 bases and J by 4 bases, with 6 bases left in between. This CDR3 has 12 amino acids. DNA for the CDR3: TGCGCCAGCAGTGATATAATAGAGACCCAGTACTTC. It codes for CASSDIIETQYF.

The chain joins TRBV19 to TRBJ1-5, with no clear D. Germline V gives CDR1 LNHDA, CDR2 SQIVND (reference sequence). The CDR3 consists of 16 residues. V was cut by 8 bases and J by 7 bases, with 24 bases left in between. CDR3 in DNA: TGTGCCAGTCAAGGAGAGGAGTTAGGTGGCGGCCAGCCCCAGCATTTT. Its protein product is CASQGEELGGGQPQHF.

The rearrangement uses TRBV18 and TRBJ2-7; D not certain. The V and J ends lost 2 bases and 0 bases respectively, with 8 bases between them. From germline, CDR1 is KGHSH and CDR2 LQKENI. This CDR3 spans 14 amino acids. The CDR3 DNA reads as TGTGCCAGCTCACCAGGCACCCGCTCCTACGAGCAGTACTTC. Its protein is CASSPGTRSYEQYF.

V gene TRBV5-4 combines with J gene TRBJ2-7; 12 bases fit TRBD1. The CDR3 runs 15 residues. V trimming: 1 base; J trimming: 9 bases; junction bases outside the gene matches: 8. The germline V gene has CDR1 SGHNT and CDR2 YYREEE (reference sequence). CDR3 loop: CASSLIGTGGSGQYF. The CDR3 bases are TGTGCCAGCAGCTTGATAGGGACAGGGGGCTCCGGGCAGTACTTC.

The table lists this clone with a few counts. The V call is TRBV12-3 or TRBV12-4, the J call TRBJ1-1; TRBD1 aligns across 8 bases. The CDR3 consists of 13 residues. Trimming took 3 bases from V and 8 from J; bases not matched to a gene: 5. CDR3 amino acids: CASSFRQGAEAFF. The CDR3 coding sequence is TGTGCCAGCAGTTTCCGTCAGGGGGCGGAAGCTTTCTTT.

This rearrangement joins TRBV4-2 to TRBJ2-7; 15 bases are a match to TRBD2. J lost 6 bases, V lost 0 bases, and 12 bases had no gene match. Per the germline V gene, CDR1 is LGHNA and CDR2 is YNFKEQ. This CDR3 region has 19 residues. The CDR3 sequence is CASSQDARLGLAGGGEQYF. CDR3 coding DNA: TGTGCCAGCAGCCAAGACGCTCGCTTAGGACTAGCGGGAGGGGGCGAGCAGTACTTC.

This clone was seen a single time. The CDR3: CASSQSAISDGYTF. The CDR3 bases are TGTGCCAGCTCACAAAGCGCCATCTCAGATGGCTACACCTTC. The chain couples TRBV18 to TRBJ1-2; D gene unclear. In germline, CDR1 is KGHSH, CDR2 LQKENI. Trimming cost V 4 bases and J 6 bases, with 15 bases left between them. The CDR3 is made up of 14 amino acids.

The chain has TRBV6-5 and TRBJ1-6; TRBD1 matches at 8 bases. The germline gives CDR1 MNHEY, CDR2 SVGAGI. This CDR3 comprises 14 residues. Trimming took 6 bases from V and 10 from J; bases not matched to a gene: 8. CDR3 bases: TGTGCCAGCAGCCGGACAGGGAATATCTCACCCCTCCACTTT. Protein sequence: CASSRTGNISPLHF.

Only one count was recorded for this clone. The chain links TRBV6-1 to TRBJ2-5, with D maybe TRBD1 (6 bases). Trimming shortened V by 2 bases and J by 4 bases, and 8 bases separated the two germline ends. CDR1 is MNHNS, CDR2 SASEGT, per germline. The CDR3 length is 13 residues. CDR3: CASSEWGLETQYF. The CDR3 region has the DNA TGTGCCAGCAGTGAATGGGGGCTAGAGACCCAGTACTTC.

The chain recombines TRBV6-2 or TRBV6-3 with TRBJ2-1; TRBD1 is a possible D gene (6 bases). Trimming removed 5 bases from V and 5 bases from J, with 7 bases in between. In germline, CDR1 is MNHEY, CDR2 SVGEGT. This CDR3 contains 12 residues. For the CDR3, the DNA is TGTGCCAGCAGTAGACAGGACAATGAGCAGTTCTTC. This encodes CASSRQDNEQFF.

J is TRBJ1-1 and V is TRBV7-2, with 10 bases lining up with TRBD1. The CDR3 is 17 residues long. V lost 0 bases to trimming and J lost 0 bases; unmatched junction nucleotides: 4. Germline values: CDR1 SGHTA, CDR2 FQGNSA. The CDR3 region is CASSLAGQGRMNTEAFF. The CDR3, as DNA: TGTGCCAGCAGCTTAGCGGGACAGGGGAGAATGAACACTGAAGCTTTCTTT.

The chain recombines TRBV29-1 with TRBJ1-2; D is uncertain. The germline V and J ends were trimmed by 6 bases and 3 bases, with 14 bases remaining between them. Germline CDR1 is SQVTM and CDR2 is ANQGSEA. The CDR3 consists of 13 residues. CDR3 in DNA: TGCAGCGTCACAACTGACAAGTACTATGGCTACACCTTC. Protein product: CSVTTDKYYGYTF.

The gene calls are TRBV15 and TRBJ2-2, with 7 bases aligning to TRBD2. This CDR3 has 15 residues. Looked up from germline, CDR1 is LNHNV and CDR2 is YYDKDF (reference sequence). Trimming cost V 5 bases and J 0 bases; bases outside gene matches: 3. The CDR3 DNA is TGTGCCACCAGCCCGGGAGGCGCGAACACCGGGGAGCTGTTTTTT. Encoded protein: CATSPGGANTGELFF.

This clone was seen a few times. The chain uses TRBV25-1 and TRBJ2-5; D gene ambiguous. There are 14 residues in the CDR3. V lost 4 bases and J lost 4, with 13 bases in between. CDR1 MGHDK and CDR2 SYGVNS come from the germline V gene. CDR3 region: CASSGLVLGETQYF. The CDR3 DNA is TGTGCCAGCAGTGGGCTAGTGTTGGGAGAGACCCAGTACTTC.

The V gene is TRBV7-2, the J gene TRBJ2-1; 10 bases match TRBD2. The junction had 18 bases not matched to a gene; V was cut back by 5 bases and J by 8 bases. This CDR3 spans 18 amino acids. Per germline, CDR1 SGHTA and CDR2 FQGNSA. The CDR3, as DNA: TGTGCCAGCAGCGCGAGACCCCCACTAGCGGGGAGGATGGATGAGCAGTTCTTC. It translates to CASSARPPLAGRMDEQFF. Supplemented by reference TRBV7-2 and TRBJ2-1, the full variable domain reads GAGVSQSPSNKVTEKGKDVELRCDPISGHTALYWYRQSLGQGLEFLIYFQGNSAPDKSGLPSDRFSAERTGGSVSTLTIQRTQQEDSAVYLCASSARPPLAGRMDEQFFGPGTRLTVL.

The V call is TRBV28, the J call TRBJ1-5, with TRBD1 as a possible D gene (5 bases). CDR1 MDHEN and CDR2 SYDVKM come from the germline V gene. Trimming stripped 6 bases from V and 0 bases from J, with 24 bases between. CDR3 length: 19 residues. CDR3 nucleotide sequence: TGTGCCAGCAGACCCCGGGGGGGTGGGATGACCTATAGCAATCAGCCCCAGCATTTT. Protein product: CASRPRGGGMTYSNQPQHF.

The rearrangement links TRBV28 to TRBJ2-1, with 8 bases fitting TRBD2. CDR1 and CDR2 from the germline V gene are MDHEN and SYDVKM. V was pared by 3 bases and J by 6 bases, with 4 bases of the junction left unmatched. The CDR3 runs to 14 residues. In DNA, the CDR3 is TGTGCCAGCAGTTTCGGGAGGGACCGCAATGAGCAGTTCTTC. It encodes CASSFGRDRNEQFF.

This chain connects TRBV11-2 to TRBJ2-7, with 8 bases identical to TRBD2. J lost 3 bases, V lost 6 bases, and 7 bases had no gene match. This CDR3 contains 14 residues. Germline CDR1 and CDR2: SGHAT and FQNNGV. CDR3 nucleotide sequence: TGTGCCAGCAGGGCAGATAGCGGGGTCTACGAGCAGTACTTC. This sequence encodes CASRADSGVYEQYF.

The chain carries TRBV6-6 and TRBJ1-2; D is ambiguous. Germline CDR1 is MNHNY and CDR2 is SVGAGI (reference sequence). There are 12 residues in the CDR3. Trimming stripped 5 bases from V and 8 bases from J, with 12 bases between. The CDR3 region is CASSPVNGGYTF. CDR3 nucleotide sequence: TGTGCCAGCAGTCCCGTAAATGGCGGCTACACCTTC.

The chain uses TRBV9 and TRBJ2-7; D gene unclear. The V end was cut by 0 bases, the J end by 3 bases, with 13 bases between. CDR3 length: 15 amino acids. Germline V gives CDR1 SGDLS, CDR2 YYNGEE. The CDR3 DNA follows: TGTGCCAGCAGCGTAGGAACAACTGAGGACTACGAGCAGTACTTC. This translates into CASSVGTTEDYEQYF. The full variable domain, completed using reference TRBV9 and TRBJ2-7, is DSGVTQTPKHLITATGQRVTLRCSPRSGDLSVYWYQQSLDQGLQFLIQYYNGEERAKGNILERFSAQQFPDLHSELNLSSLELGDSALYFCASSVGTTEDYEQYFGPGTRLTVT.

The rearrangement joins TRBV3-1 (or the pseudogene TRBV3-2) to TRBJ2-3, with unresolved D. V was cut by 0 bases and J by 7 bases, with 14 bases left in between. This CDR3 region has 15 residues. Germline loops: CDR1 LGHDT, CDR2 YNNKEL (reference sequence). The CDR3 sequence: CASSQEVLINYTQYF. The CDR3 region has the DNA TGTGCCAGCAGCCAAGAAGTTCTAATTAATTATACGCAGTATTTT.